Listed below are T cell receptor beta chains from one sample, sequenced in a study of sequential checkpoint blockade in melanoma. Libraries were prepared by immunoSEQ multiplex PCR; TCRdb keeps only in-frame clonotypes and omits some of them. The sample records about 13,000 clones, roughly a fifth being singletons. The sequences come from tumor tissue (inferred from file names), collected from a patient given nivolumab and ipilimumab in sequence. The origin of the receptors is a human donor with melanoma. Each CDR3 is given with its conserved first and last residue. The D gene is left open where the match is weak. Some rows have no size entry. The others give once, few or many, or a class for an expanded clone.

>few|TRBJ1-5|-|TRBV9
CASGRVGNQPQHF
TGTGCCAGCGGGCGCGTGGGCAATCAGCCCCAGCATTTT
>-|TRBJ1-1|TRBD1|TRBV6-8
CASSSAGTGGWTEAFF
TGTGCCAGCAGTTCCGCCGGGACAGGGGGTTGGACTGAAGCTTTCTTT
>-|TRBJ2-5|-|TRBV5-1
CASSTTGPAGETQYF
TGCGCCAGCAGCACGACAGGTCCCGCGGGGGAGACCCAGTACTTC
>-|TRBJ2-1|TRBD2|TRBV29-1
CSADRTSNEQFF
TGCAGCGCCGACCGGACTAGCAATGAGCAGTTCTTC
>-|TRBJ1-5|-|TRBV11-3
CASSLGPVGNNQPQHF
TGTGCCAGCAGCTTAGGGCCCGTGGGTAACAATCAGCCCCAGCATTTT
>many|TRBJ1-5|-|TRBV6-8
CASSESNQPQHF
TGTGCCAGCAGCGAGAGTAATCAGCCCCAGCATTTT
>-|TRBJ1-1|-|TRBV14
CASSQGRWVGDTEAFF
TGTGCCAGCAGCCAAGGGAGGTGGGTAGGCGACACTGAAGCTTTCTTT
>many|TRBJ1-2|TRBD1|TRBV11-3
CASSPGQGLWGYTF
TGTGCCAGCAGCCCAGGACAGGGCCTCTGGGGCTACACCTTC
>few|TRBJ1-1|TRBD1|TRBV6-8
CARATGTGNTEAFF
TGTGCCAGAGCAACCGGGACAGGGAACACTGAAGCTTTCTTT
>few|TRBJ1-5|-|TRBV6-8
CASSYEGLGQPQHF
TGTGCCAGCAGTTACGAGGGGTTGGGTCAGCCCCAGCATTTT
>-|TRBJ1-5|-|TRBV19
CASLIGTLSNQPQHF
TGTGCCAGTTTGATCGGGACCCTAAGCAATCAGCCCCAGCATTTT
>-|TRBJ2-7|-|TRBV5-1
CASSLGTPHSSYEQYF
TGCGCCAGCAGCTTGGGGACACCCCACAGCTCCTACGAGCAGTACTTC
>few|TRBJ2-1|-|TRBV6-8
CASVWRDHEQFF
TGTGCCAGCGTTTGGAGGGACCATGAGCAGTTCTTC
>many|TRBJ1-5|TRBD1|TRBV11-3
CASSLTGQGRQPQHF
TGTGCCAGCAGCTTAACGGGACAGGGTAGGCAGCCCCAGCATTTT
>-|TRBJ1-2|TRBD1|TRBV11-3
CASSRQGAGYGYTF
TGTGCCAGCAGCCGACAGGGCGCCGGCTATGGCTACACCTTC
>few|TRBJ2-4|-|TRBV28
CASSGRSGGDIQYF
TGTGCCAGCAGTGGTAGATCGGGTGGGGACATTCAGTACTTC
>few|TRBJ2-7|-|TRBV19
CASSPVDKTYEQYF
TGTGCCAGTAGTCCCGTGGACAAGACCTACGAGCAGTACTTC
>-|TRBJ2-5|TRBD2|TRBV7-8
CASSRGGEETQYF
TGTGCCAGCAGCCGCGGGGGGGAAGAGACCCAGTACTTC
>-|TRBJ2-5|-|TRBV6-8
CASSYPDRGLTQYF
TGTGCCAGCAGTTACCCGGACAGAGGTCTGACCCAGTACTTC
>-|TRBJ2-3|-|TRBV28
CASSFGGTPDTQYF
TGTGCCAGCAGTTTCGGCGGGACCCCAGATACGCAGTATTTT
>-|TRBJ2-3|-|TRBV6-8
CASSVVGDTQYF
TGTGCCAGCAGTGTCGTTGGAGATACGCAGTATTTT
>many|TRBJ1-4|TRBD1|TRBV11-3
CASSLAGQGISEKLFF
TGTGCCAGCAGCCTCGCCGGACAGGGTATTTCTGAAAAACTGTTTTTT
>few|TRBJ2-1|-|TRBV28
CASERSYNEQFF
TGTGCCAGCGAGCGCAGTTACAATGAGCAGTTCTTC
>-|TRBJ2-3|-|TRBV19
CASRGEGRGTDTQYF
TGTGCCAGTAGGGGAGAAGGACGAGGCACAGATACGCAGTATTTT
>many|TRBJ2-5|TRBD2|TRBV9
CASSVGTSGGAETQYF
TGTGCCAGCAGCGTTGGGACTAGCGGGGGGGCAGAGACCCAGTACTTC
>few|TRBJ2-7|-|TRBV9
CASSPQGQPTYEQYF
TGTGCCAGCAGCCCCCAAGGACAGCCGACCTACGAGCAGTACTTC
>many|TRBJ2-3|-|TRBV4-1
CASSHGPNTDTQYF
TGCGCCAGCAGCCACGGGCCCAACACAGATACGCAGTATTTT
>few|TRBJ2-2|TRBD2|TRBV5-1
CASSQTSGPFTGELFF
TGCGCCAGCAGCCAAACTAGCGGGCCTTTCACCGGGGAGCTGTTTTTT
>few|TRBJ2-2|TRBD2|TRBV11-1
CASSWGRETGELFF
TGTGCCAGCAGCTGGGGGAGGGAAACCGGGGAGCTGTTTTTT
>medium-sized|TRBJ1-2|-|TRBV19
CASSYQGAEGYTF
TGTGCCAGTAGTTATCAGGGCGCGGAGGGCTACACCTTC
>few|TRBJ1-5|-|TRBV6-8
CASSKTGQPQHF
TGTGCCAGCAGTAAGACCGGGCAGCCCCAGCATTTT
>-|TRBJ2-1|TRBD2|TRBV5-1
CASSTGLAGGDEQFF
TGCGCCAGCAGCACGGGACTAGCGGGAGGTGATGAGCAGTTCTTC
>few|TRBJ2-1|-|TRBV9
CASRPVGSLSPFF
TGTGCCAGCAGGCCAGTTGGGAGCCTTTCCCCGTTCTTC
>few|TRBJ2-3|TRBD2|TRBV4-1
CASSQSQSGRRTDTQYF
TGCGCCAGCAGCCAGAGTCAAAGCGGGAGGCGCACAGATACGCAGTATTTT
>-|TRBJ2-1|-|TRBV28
CATGQLGTQGDEQFF
TGTGCCACGGGTCAGTTGGGGACCCAAGGCGATGAGCAGTTCTTC
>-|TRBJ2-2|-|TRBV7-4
CASSPSFTGELFF
TGTGCCAGCAGCCCTTCGTTCACCGGGGAGCTGTTTTTT
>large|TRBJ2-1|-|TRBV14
CASSRGVWYNEQFF
TGTGCCAGCAGTCGTGGGGTGTGGTACAATGAGCAGTTCTTC
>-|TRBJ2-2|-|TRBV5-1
CASSFPRGKNTGELFF
TGCGCCAGCAGCTTTCCTAGGGGGAAAAACACCGGGGAGCTGTTTTTT
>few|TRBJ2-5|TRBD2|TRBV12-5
CASTTGTRLETQYF
TGTGCCAGCACCACCGGGACTAGGCTAGAGACCCAGTACTTC
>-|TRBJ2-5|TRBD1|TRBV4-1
CASSLRTGALGETQYF
TGCGCCAGCAGCCTTCGGACAGGGGCCTTGGGAGAGACCCAGTACTTC
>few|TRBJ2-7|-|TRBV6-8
CASSWRTDISYEQYF
TGTGCCAGCAGTTGGAGGACAGATATTTCCTACGAGCAGTACTTC
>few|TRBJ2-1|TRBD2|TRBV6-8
CASSTGGGRSYNEQFF
TGTGCCAGCAGCACCGGGGGCGGGAGGAGTTACAATGAGCAGTTCTTC
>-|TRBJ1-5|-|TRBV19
CASSIDRFRGGNQPQHF
TGTGCCAGTAGTATAGATCGATTCAGGGGAGGCAATCAGCCCCAGCATTTT
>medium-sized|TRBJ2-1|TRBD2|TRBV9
CASSVDMGLANEQFF
TGTGCCAGCAGCGTAGATATGGGACTAGCGAATGAGCAGTTCTTC
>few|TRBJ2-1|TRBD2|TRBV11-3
CASRKPGLATDGQFF
TGTGCCAGCAGGAAGCCGGGACTAGCAACGGATGGACAGTTCTTC
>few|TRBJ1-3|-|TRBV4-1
CASSQDRNTIYF
TGCGCCAGCAGCCAAGATAGAAACACCATATATTTT